Included here is one T cell receptor (beta chain) sequence, with context. This table comes from immunoSEQ multiplex PCR, and its TCRdb copy is limited to in-frame clones, with some not included. Counted here are approximately 89,000 clones, roughly 90% occurring once; the ten biggest clones make up roughly 2.8%. These data are taken from a study of T cell responses to AZD1222 COVID-19 vaccine. The germline CDR1 and CDR2 sequences are SGHRS and YFSETQ. This CDR3 has 18 amino acids. The junction had 9 bases not matched to a gene; V was cut back by 0 bases and J by 4 bases. The sample here was peripheral blood, taken on day 0 of AZD1222 vaccination. The chain has TRBV5-1 and TRBJ2-3, with 12 positions matching TRBD2. The TCR sequence derives from an adult in good health. The CDR3 loop is CASSLARTSGGLPDTQYF. The CDR3 coding sequence is TGCGCCAGCAGCTTGGCCCGTACTAGCGGGGGGCTTCCAGATACGCAGTATTTT.